Listed here is a single T cell receptor beta chain. The data derive from a study of response to subunit inactivated influenza vaccine. V was clipped by 5 bases and J by 5 bases, with 14 bases between them. CDR1 and CDR2 (germline): MNHEY, SVGEGT. This CDR3 has 14 residues. TCRdb redid the calling of the RT-PCR reads with MiXCR, one entry per CDR3 protein. The data show 550,000 to 800,000 distinct CDR3 sequences, 14% seen once. The V gene is TRBV6-2 or TRBV6-3, the J gene TRBJ2-3; the D gene could be TRBD1 or TRBD2 (5 bases each). The source material was PBMCs from blood, sampled 14 days before vaccination. The sequence was collected from a man aged 50-59 years who received an inactivated influenza vaccine. CDR3 coding DNA: TGTGCCAGCAGTCACCGGGACGGTAGAGATACGCAGTATTTT. Protein product: CASSHRDGRDTQYF.